These T cell receptor beta chains were read from a single sample in a study of blood T cell repertoires in COVID-19. Repertoires were generated with immunoSEQ multiplex PCR, while TCRdb's copy carries only in-frame clones and drops some. In the table there are 100,000 to 150,000 clones, approximately 84% of which are singletons. Source material: peripheral blood. The receptors here all came from a woman between 25 and 40 years old who had recovered from COVID-19. CDR3s include the opening cysteine and the closing phenylalanine or tryptophan. D genes are given only for firm matches. Not every row has a clone size; where given, it reads once, few, many or a size class.

V gene: TRBV4-1
clone size: NA
J gene: TRBJ2-1
D gene: TRBD1
CDR3 protein: CASSSRGQGYNEQFF
CDR3 DNA: TGCGCCAGCAGCTCAAGGGGACAGGGGTACAATGAGCAGTTCTTC

V gene: TRBV6-4
clone size: NA
J gene: TRBJ2-2
D gene: NA
CDR3 protein: CASSATANTGELFF
CDR3 DNA: TGTGCCAGCAGTGCGACAGCCAACACCGGGGAGCTGTTTTTT

V gene: TRBV15
clone size: NA
J gene: TRBJ2-7
D gene: TRBD1
CDR3 protein: CATSSPDRASYEQYF
CDR3 DNA: TGTGCCACCAGCTCCCCGGACAGGGCCTCCTACGAGCAGTACTTC

V gene: TRBV10-3
clone size: NA
J gene: TRBJ2-1
D gene: NA
CDR3 protein: CAISESDSYNEQFF
CDR3 DNA: TGTGCCATCAGTGAGTCGGACTCATACAATGAGCAGTTCTTC

V gene: TRBV18
clone size: once
J gene: TRBJ1-1
D gene: NA
CDR3 protein: CASSSQPNTEAFF
CDR3 DNA: TGTGCCAGCTCATCACAGCCGAACACTGAAGCTTTCTTT

V gene: TRBV27
clone size: once
J gene: TRBJ2-1
D gene: TRBD1
CDR3 protein: CASSTGGAYNEQFF
CDR3 DNA: TGTGCCAGCAGTACAGGGGGCGCCTACAATGAGCAGTTCTTC

V gene: TRBV6-5
clone size: NA
J gene: TRBJ1-1
D gene: TRBD1
CDR3 protein: CASSLQGALNTEAFF
CDR3 DNA: TGTGCCAGCAGTCTACAGGGGGCCCTGAACACTGAAGCTTTCTTT

V gene: TRBV6-5
clone size: NA
J gene: TRBJ2-2
D gene: NA
CDR3 protein: CASNLLETNTGELFF
CDR3 DNA: TGTGCCAGCAATTTACTAGAAACAAACACCGGGGAGCTGTTTTTT

V gene: TRBV5-4
clone size: NA
J gene: TRBJ2-2
D gene: TRBD2
CDR3 protein: CASSPVAGGQTGELFF
CDR3 DNA: TGTGCCAGCAGCCCCGTAGCGGGGGGGCAAACCGGGGAGCTGTTTTTT

V gene: TRBV10-3
clone size: NA
J gene: TRBJ1-1
D gene: TRBD1
CDR3 protein: CAIGGQATEAFF
CDR3 DNA: TGTGCCATCGGGGGACAGGCTACTGAAGCTTTCTTT

V gene: TRBV7-9
clone size: once
J gene: TRBJ2-2
D gene: TRBD2
CDR3 protein: CASSLGGSGRDNTGELFF
CDR3 DNA: TGTGCCAGCAGCTTAGGTGGTAGCGGGAGGGATAACACCGGGGAGCTGTTTTTT

V gene: TRBV2
clone size: NA
J gene: TRBJ2-1
D gene: NA
CDR3 protein: CASSLHQTYNEQFF
CDR3 DNA: TGTGCCAGCAGTCTTCACCAGACCTACAATGAGCAGTTCTTC

V gene: TRBV5-6
clone size: NA
J gene: TRBJ2-6
D gene: NA
CDR3 protein: CASSVTRDRRAGANVLTF
CDR3 DNA: TGTGCCAGCAGCGTTACTCGTGACAGGCGCGCTGGGGCCAACGTCCTGACTTTC

V gene: TRBV27
clone size: NA
J gene: TRBJ2-7
D gene: NA
CDR3 protein: CASSLSINYEQYF
CDR3 DNA: TGTGCCAGCAGCCTATCAATTAACTACGAGCAGTACTTC

V gene: TRBV18
clone size: NA
J gene: TRBJ2-7
D gene: TRBD2
CDR3 protein: CASSLGTSGRDEQYF
CDR3 DNA: TGTGCCAGCTCACTAGGGACTAGCGGGAGGGACGAGCAGTACTTC

V gene: TRBV19
clone size: NA
J gene: TRBJ2-1
D gene: TRBD2
CDR3 protein: CASSWTSGRSHEQFF
CDR3 DNA: TGTGCCAGCTCCTGGACTAGCGGGAGGTCCCATGAGCAGTTCTTC

V gene: TRBV6-1
clone size: NA
J gene: TRBJ2-1
D gene: TRBD2
CDR3 protein: CASSVGTSGRGHNEQFF
CDR3 DNA: TGTGCCAGCAGTGTAGGGACTAGCGGGAGAGGTCATAATGAGCAGTTCTTC

V gene: TRBV28
clone size: NA
J gene: TRBJ1-2
D gene: NA
CDR3 protein: CASSLFGEFPNYGYTF
CDR3 DNA: TGTGCCAGCAGTTTATTTGGAGAATTTCCTAACTATGGCTACACCTTC

V gene: TRBV7-3
clone size: NA
J gene: TRBJ1-1
D gene: NA
CDR3 protein: CASSLTAGANTEAFF
CDR3 DNA: TGTGCCAGCAGCTTAACCGCGGGGGCGAACACTGAAGCTTTCTTT

V gene: TRBV12-3/TRBV12-4
clone size: NA
J gene: TRBJ1-2
D gene: NA
CDR3 protein: CASSLGLGYGYTF
CDR3 DNA: TGTGCCAGCAGTTTAGGCCTCGGCTATGGCTACACCTTC

V gene: TRBV2
clone size: NA
J gene: TRBJ1-1
D gene: NA
CDR3 protein: CASLGGMNTEAFF
CDR3 DNA: TGTGCCAGCCTGGGGGGGATGAACACTGAAGCTTTCTTT

V gene: TRBV6-5
clone size: NA
J gene: TRBJ2-1
D gene: TRBD2
CDR3 protein: CASSYLGGAADEQFF
CDR3 DNA: TGTGCCAGCAGCTATCTCGGGGGGGCCGCGGATGAGCAGTTCTTC

V gene: TRBV7-2
clone size: once
J gene: TRBJ1-1
D gene: NA
CDR3 protein: CASSLLPGGVGSEAFF
CDR3 DNA: TGTGCCAGCAGCTTGCTACCCGGCGGGGTTGGCTCCGAAGCTTTCTTT

V gene: TRBV19
clone size: once
J gene: TRBJ1-3
D gene: NA
CDR3 protein: CASSMGQVKTGNTIYF
CDR3 DNA: TGTGCCAGTAGTATGGGGCAGGTTAAAACTGGAAACACCATATATTTT

V gene: TRBV12-3/TRBV12-4
clone size: NA
J gene: TRBJ1-6
D gene: NA
CDR3 protein: CASSLIGDSPLHF
CDR3 DNA: TGTGCCAGCAGTTTAATAGGAGATTCACCCCTCCACTTT

V gene: TRBV2
clone size: NA
J gene: TRBJ2-7
D gene: NA
CDR3 protein: CASSDRYEQYF
CDR3 DNA: TGTGCCAGCAGTGACCGCTACGAGCAGTACTTC

V gene: TRBV7-9
clone size: NA
J gene: TRBJ2-3
D gene: TRBD1
CDR3 protein: CASSPPGGGNTDTQYF
CDR3 DNA: TGTGCCAGCAGCCCTCCAGGGGGCGGTAACACAGATACGCAGTATTTT

V gene: TRBV9
clone size: few
J gene: TRBJ1-4
D gene: NA
CDR3 protein: CASSPGSPGGKLFF
CDR3 DNA: TGTGCCAGCAGCCCAGGGTCCCCCGGCGGAAAACTGTTTTTT

V gene: TRBV3-1/TRBV3-2
clone size: NA
J gene: TRBJ1-1
D gene: NA
CDR3 protein: CASSQGASRVVTFF
CDR3 DNA: TGTGCCAGCAGCCAAGGGGCGTCCAGGGTGGTGACTTTCTTT

V gene: TRBV11-3
clone size: many
J gene: TRBJ2-7
D gene: NA
CDR3 protein: CASSRGQSSYEQYF
CDR3 DNA: TGTGCCAGCAGCCGAGGACAGAGCTCCTACGAGCAGTACTTC

V gene: TRBV5-1
clone size: NA
J gene: TRBJ2-7
D gene: NA
CDR3 protein: CASSLGGFFRGYEQYF
CDR3 DNA: TGCGCCAGCAGCTTGGGTGGTTTCTTTAGGGGCTACGAGCAGTACTTC

V gene: TRBV6-5
clone size: few
J gene: TRBJ1-1
D gene: NA
CDR3 protein: CASSYSPAGGHTEAFF
CDR3 DNA: TGTGCCAGCAGTTACTCGCCGGCGGGCGGGCACACTGAAGCTTTCTTT

V gene: TRBV5-1
clone size: medium-sized
J gene: TRBJ1-3
D gene: NA
CDR3 protein: CASSFTGQPGNTIYF
CDR3 DNA: TGCGCCAGCAGCTTCACAGGACAACCTGGAAACACCATATATTTT

V gene: TRBV6-5
clone size: NA
J gene: TRBJ1-6
D gene: NA
CDR3 protein: CASSYGDSSYNSPLHF
CDR3 DNA: TGTGCCAGCAGTTACGGTGATAGCTCCTATAATTCACCCCTCCACTTT

V gene: TRBV19
clone size: once
J gene: TRBJ1-2
D gene: NA
CDR3 protein: CASTADIPARGYGYTF
CDR3 DNA: TGTGCCAGTACCGCGGACATCCCCGCTCGCGGCTATGGCTACACCTTC

V gene: TRBV6-1
clone size: NA
J gene: TRBJ2-2
D gene: TRBD2
CDR3 protein: CASSEVGLGEGTGELFF
CDR3 DNA: TGTGCCAGCAGTGAAGTGGGGTTGGGGGAGGGTACCGGGGAGCTGTTTTTT

V gene: TRBV7-9
clone size: few
J gene: TRBJ2-7
D gene: NA
CDR3 protein: CASSFYASIGEQYF
CDR3 DNA: TGTGCCAGCAGCTTCTACGCCTCAATTGGCGAGCAGTACTTC

V gene: TRBV10-3
clone size: NA
J gene: TRBJ1-2
D gene: TRBD1
CDR3 protein: CAIRGSDWSRGLYGYTF
CDR3 DNA: TGTGCCATCCGCGGTTCAGATTGGTCGAGGGGGCTGTATGGCTACACCTTC

V gene: TRBV27
clone size: NA
J gene: TRBJ1-1
D gene: NA
CDR3 protein: CASSLSGDEAFF
CDR3 DNA: TGTGCCAGCAGTTTGTCGGGTGACGAAGCTTTCTTT

V gene: TRBV19
clone size: NA
J gene: TRBJ1-5
D gene: NA
CDR3 protein: CASSIIRIGNQPQHF
CDR3 DNA: TGTGCCAGTAGTATAATACGGATCGGGAATCAGCCCCAGCATTTT